The 5 T cell receptor beta chains below were found in one sample sequenced in a study of cytomegalovirus exposure and HLA in healthy donors. The PCR ran on 60 Vbeta and 13 Jbeta primers. Generated by immunoSEQ multiplex PCR, the TCRdb table keeps only in-frame clones and is missing some. The sample holds some 150,000 clones; roughly 71% are singletons and the top ten take approximately 1.4%. Source material: PBMCs. These receptors were obtained from a woman aged 40 to 55 in good health and CMV-seronegative.

This chain uses TRBV6-1 with TRBJ1-2, with D hard to call. Trimming left V 2 bases short and J 4 bases short, with 11 bases between. Germline V gene data show CDR1 as MNHNS and CDR2 as SASEGT. This CDR3 is 14 amino acids long. The CDR3 here is CASSEFAEFYGYTF. The CDR3 nucleotides read TGTGCCAGCAGTGAATTCGCAGAATTCTATGGCTACACCTTC.

This clone was detected a few times. The chain combines TRBV6-5 with TRBJ1-5; D unclear. The germline V gene has CDR1 MNHEY and CDR2 SVGAGI. The length of the CDR3 is 12 residues. V was trimmed by 5 bases and J by 2 bases, leaving 4 bases between them. The CDR3 here is CASSEGNQPQHF. Here the CDR3 DNA reads TGTGCCAGCAGTGAGGGCAATCAGCCCCAGCATTTT.

The gene calls are TRBV5-1 and TRBJ1-6; TRBD1 matches at 9 bases. J gave up 3 bases and V 4 bases, and 8 bases lay outside the gene matches. Per germline, CDR1 SGHRS and CDR2 YFSETQ. This CDR3 is built from 17 residues. CDR3 bases: TGCGCCAGCAGCCAAGGACAGGGGCTCGACTATAATTCACCCCTCCACTTT. Translated, it gives CASSQGQGLDYNSPLHF.

This sequence joins TRBV15 and TRBJ2-6; the match to TRBD1 covers 7 bases. Germline V gives CDR1 LNHNV, CDR2 YYDKDF (reference sequence). The CDR3 covers 19 residues. V was clipped by 5 bases and J by 1 base; unmatched bases: 14. Here the CDR3 DNA reads TGTGCCACCAGCCGACGACAGGGCGACACTTTTTCTGGGGCCAACGTCCTGACTTTC. It translates to CATSRRQGDTFSGANVLTF.

The CDR3 reads CASSQDHLSQGYTEAFF. The CDR3 region has the DNA TGCGCCAGCAGCCAAGACCATCTATCACAGGGATACACTGAAGCTTTCTTT. The chain couples TRBV4-1 to TRBJ1-1; perhaps TRBD1 as D (6 bases). Trimming stripped 0 bases from V and 3 bases from J, with 17 bases between. The length of the CDR3 is 17 residues. Germline CDR1 is MGHRA and CDR2 is YSYEKL.